A single sample gave rise to the 21 T cell receptor beta chains below, sequenced in a study of blood T cell repertoires in COVID-19. Assay: immunoSEQ multiplex PCR; the TCRdb copy retains only in-frame clones and omits some. This table holds about 140,000 clones, roughly 88% found once. Sequenced: peripheral blood. These receptor sequences come from a man in his sixties with active or convalescent COVID-19.

This clone was counted once. The chain recombines TRBV10-1 with TRBJ2-3; 7 bases agree with TRBD1. From germline, CDR1 is WNHNN and CDR2 SYGVQD (reference sequence). V dropped 0 bases and J dropped 2; count of bases not matched to a gene: 11. The CDR3 covers 18 residues. As DNA, the CDR3 is TGCGCCAGCAGTGAGTCAGTAACAGGGGAGAGTGTCACAGATACGCAGTATTTT. Translating gives CASSESVTGESVTDTQYF.

The genes are TRBV19 and TRBJ2-5; TRBD1 might be the D (6 bases). V lost 4 bases to trimming and J lost 2 bases, with 8 bases between them. Germline V gene sequence: CDR1 LNHDA, CDR2 SQIVND (reference sequence). The CDR3 covers 13 residues. The CDR3 region is CASSNRVQETQYF. In DNA, the CDR3 is TGTGCCAGTAGTAACAGGGTACAAGAGACCCAGTACTTC.

The chain links TRBV3-1 (or the pseudogene TRBV3-2) to TRBJ1-1, with D possibly being TRBD1 (6 bases). The germline V and J ends were trimmed by 1 base and 11 bases, with 11 bases remaining between them. Germline V gives CDR1 LGHDT, CDR2 YNNKEL (reference sequence). CDR3 size: 12 residues. CDR3 amino acids: CASSQATGEAFF. CDR3 in DNA: TGTGCCAGCAGCCAAGCGACAGGTGAGGCTTTCTTT.

The rearrangement uses TRBV5-1 and TRBJ2-1, with D possibly matching TRBD2 (5 bases). Looked up from germline, CDR1 is SGHRS and CDR2 is YFSETQ. V was clipped by 4 bases and J by 8 bases, with 10 bases between them. This CDR3 is built from 12 residues. The CDR3 DNA is TGCGCCAGCAGCGAGGGCAGCGATGAGCAGTTCTTC. Protein sequence: CASSEGSDEQFF.

The chain recombines TRBV6-5 with TRBJ1-2; 8 bases agree with TRBD1. CDR3 length: 14 residues. The germline V gene has CDR1 MNHEY and CDR2 SVGAGI. V was pared by 6 bases and J by 5 bases, with 8 bases of the junction left unmatched. The CDR3 region is CASRPGQDTYGYTF. CDR3 in DNA: TGTGCCAGCAGGCCGGGACAGGACACTTATGGCTACACCTTC.

This chain connects TRBV19 to TRBJ1-5, with a tentative D call TRBD1 (5 bases). The V end lost 4 bases, the J end lost 1 base, and 11 bases lay between the germline ends. This CDR3 spans 15 amino acids. The V gene's germline CDR1 is LNHDA and CDR2 SQIVND (reference sequence). The CDR3, as DNA: TGTGCCAGTAGTACGATTCCAGGGAGCAATCAGCCCCAGCATTTT. Residues: CASSTIPGSNQPQHF.

V gene TRBV6-5 combines with J gene TRBJ1-2; 8 bases fit TRBD1. Trimming took 4 bases from V and 4 from J; bases not matched to a gene: 5. CDR1 and CDR2 from the germline V gene are MNHEY and SVGAGI. The CDR3 extends over 14 amino acids. The CDR3: CASSFGTGFYGYTF. Here the CDR3 DNA reads TGTGCCAGCAGTTTTGGGACAGGCTTCTATGGCTACACCTTC.

Only one count was recorded for this clone. This chain uses TRBV2 with TRBJ1-6; tentatively, D is TRBD1 (6 bases). Germline-derived CDR1 and CDR2 are SNHLY and FYNNEI. Trimming took 7 bases from V and 10 from J, leaving 17 bases between them. This CDR3 region has 14 residues. Written as DNA, the CDR3 is TGTGCCAGCAAGATTCTACAGGGTAACTCACCCCTCCACTTT. It is translated as CASKILQGNSPLHF. Full variable domain (outside the CDR3, taken from reference TRBV2 and TRBJ1-6): EPEVTQTPSHQVTQMGQEVILRCVPISNHLYFYWYRQILGQKVEFLVSFYNNEISEKSEIFDDQFSVERPDGSNFTLKIRSTKLEDSAMYFCASKILQGNSPLHFGNGTRLTVT.

This chain joins TRBV6-5 and TRBJ1-2; D may be TRBD1 (5 bases). Per germline, CDR1 MNHEY and CDR2 SVGAGI. CDR3 length: 12 amino acids. The ends were cut back, 2 bases at V and 5 bases at J, with 6 bases in the middle. CDR3 coding DNA: TGTGCCAGCAGTTACAAGGGGTATGGCTACACCTTC. Translating gives CASSYKGYGYTF.

CDR3 sequence reads: CASSPDRGRYGYTF. CDR3 in DNA: TGTGCCAGCAGCCCGGACAGGGGGAGGTATGGCTACACCTTC. The J gene is TRBJ1-2, the V gene TRBV5-6; 10 positions agree with TRBD1. With V trimmed by 4 bases and J by 5 bases, 5 bases remained unmatched. CDR1 and CDR2 from the germline V gene are SGHDT and YYEEEE. This CDR3 comprises 14 residues. The entire variable domain, with the rest obtained from reference TRBV5-6 and TRBJ1-2, is as follows: DAGVTQSPTHLIKTRGQQVTLRCSPKSGHDTVSWYQQALGQGPQFIFQYYEEEERQRGNFPDRFSGHQFPNYSSELNVNALLLGDSALYLCASSPDRGRYGYTFGSGTRLTVV.

V gene TRBV18 combines with J gene TRBJ1-4; the D is unclear. Germline lookup yields CDR1 KGHSH and CDR2 LQKENI. V was cut by 3 bases and J by 4 bases, with 18 bases left in between. The CDR3 sequence is 17 residues long. The CDR3 sequence is CASSPSPHSRVNEKLFF. The DNA of the CDR3 is TGTGCCAGCTCACCCTCCCCTCACAGCAGAGTTAATGAAAAACTGTTTTTT. Looking up the rest from reference TRBV18 and TRBJ1-4 gives the full variable domain: NAGVMQNPRHLVRRRGQEARLRCSPMKGHSHVYWYRQLPEEGLKFMVYLQKENIIDESGMPKERFSAEFPKEGPSILRIQQVVRGDSAAYFCASSPSPHSRVNEKLFFGSGTQLSVL.

This chain links TRBV7-7 with TRBJ2-1; 13 bases agree with TRBD2. Germline lookup yields CDR1 SSHAT and CDR2 FNYEAQ (reference sequence). The trim removed 5 bases at V and 6 bases at J, leaving 10 bases unmatched. The CDR3 is 17 residues long. The CDR3 spells CASSPLGTSGIPNEQFF. DNA of the CDR3: TGTGCCAGCAGCCCACTTGGGACTAGCGGGATACCCAATGAGCAGTTCTTC. The full variable domain, completed using reference TRBV7-7 and TRBJ2-1, is GAGVSQSPRYKVTKRGQDVTLRCDPISSHATLYWYQQALGQGPEFLTYFNYEAQPDKSGLPSDRFSAERPEGSISTLTIQRTEQRDSAMYRCASSPLGTSGIPNEQFFGPGTRLTVL.

The CDR3 loop reads CASSLGPGSGANVLTF. The CDR3 coding sequence is TGTGCCAGCAGCTTGGGGCCTGGCTCTGGGGCCAACGTCCTGACTTTC. The chain carries TRBV5-4 and TRBJ2-6; D is ambiguous. The CDR3 sequence is 16 residues long. The V and J ends lost 0 bases and 0 bases respectively, with 7 bases between them. Per germline, CDR1 SGHNT and CDR2 YYREEE (reference sequence). The full variable domain, in which reference TRBV5-4 and TRBJ2-6 provide the parts outside the CDR3, is ETGVTQSPTHLIKTRGQQVTLRCSSQSGHNTVSWYQQALGQGPQFIFQYYREEENGRGNFPPRFSGLQFPNYSSELNVNALELDDSALYLCASSLGPGSGANVLTFGAGSRLTVL.

The V and J genes are TRBV19 and TRBJ2-7; no definite D call. Germline-derived CDR1 and CDR2 are LNHDA and SQIVND (reference sequence). This CDR3 comprises 12 residues. V was pared by 4 bases and J by 6 bases, with 10 bases between. The CDR3 loop is CASSSSFGEQYV. In DNA form, the CDR3 reads TGTGCCAGTAGTAGTTCCTTCGGCGAGCAGTACGTC.

The chain links TRBV7-9 to TRBJ2-5; 10 bases match TRBD1. V lost 1 base and J lost 4; bases outside the gene matches: 6. The CDR3 is 16 residues long. CDR1 is SEHNR and CDR2 is FQNEAQ in the germline V gene (reference sequence). CDR3 bases: TGTGCCAGCAGCTTAGGCCGGGACAGGGGAGGAGAGACCCAGTACTTC. Encoded protein: CASSLGRDRGGETQYF.

The genes are TRBV6-5 and TRBJ2-7; D not certain. The V and J ends lost 6 bases and 2 bases respectively, with 8 bases between them. CDR1 is MNHEY and CDR2 is SVGAGI in the germline V gene. The CDR3 consists of 12 residues. In nucleotides, the CDR3 is TGTGCCAGCAGAGACAAGACCTACGAGCAGTACTTC. The encoded protein is CASRDKTYEQYF.

This clone was seen just once. The chain links TRBV7-9 to TRBJ1-1; maybe TRBD1 (6 bases). The CDR3 has 14 residues. The germline V gene encodes CDR1 SEHNR and CDR2 FQNEAQ (reference sequence). The V end lost 3 bases, the J end lost 1 base, and 9 bases lay between the germline ends. The CDR3 region is CASSLTGKNTEAFF. The CDR3, as DNA: TGTGCCAGCAGCTTGACAGGAAAGAACACTGAAGCTTTCTTT.

V usage is TRBV4-1 and J usage is TRBJ1-5; 10 nucleotides align to TRBD1. V lost 2 bases, J lost 4 bases, and 2 bases stayed unmatched. The CDR3 has 15 amino acids. Germline CDR1 and CDR2: MGHRA and YSYEKL. CDR3 in amino acids: CASSQWGQGNQPQHF. In DNA form, the CDR3 reads TGCGCCAGCAGCCAATGGGGACAGGGGAATCAGCCCCAGCATTTT.

The V gene is TRBV7-9, the J gene TRBJ1-1, with D possibly TRBD1 on 6 matching bases. The CDR3 has 14 amino acids. Germline values: CDR1 SEHNR, CDR2 FQNEAQ (reference sequence). Trimming pared 2 bases from V and 4 bases from J, leaving 11 bases between. CDR3 bases: TGTGCCAGCAGCTTACAGGGGATGAGCACTGAAGCTTTCTTT. This sequence encodes CASSLQGMSTEAFF.

V and J are TRBV6-1 and TRBJ1-2; D gene unclear. This CDR3 has 15 amino acids. From germline, CDR1 is MNHNS and CDR2 SASEGT. Trimming left V 0 bases short and J 4 bases short, with 12 bases between. The CDR3 DNA follows: TGTGCCAGCAGTGAAGCGGTTACTGCCGCCTATGGCTACACCTTC. Translation gives CASSEAVTAAYGYTF.

The chain uses TRBV7-6 and TRBJ1-1; TRBD1 aligns across 7 bases. Germline CDR1 reads SGHVS; CDR2 reads FNYEAQ. This CDR3 contains 15 residues. With V trimmed by 4 bases and J by 1 base, 6 bases remained unmatched. For the CDR3, the DNA is TGTGCCAGCAGCTCGGCGACAGGGTCGAACACTGAAGCTTTCTTT. This translates into CASSSATGSNTEAFF.